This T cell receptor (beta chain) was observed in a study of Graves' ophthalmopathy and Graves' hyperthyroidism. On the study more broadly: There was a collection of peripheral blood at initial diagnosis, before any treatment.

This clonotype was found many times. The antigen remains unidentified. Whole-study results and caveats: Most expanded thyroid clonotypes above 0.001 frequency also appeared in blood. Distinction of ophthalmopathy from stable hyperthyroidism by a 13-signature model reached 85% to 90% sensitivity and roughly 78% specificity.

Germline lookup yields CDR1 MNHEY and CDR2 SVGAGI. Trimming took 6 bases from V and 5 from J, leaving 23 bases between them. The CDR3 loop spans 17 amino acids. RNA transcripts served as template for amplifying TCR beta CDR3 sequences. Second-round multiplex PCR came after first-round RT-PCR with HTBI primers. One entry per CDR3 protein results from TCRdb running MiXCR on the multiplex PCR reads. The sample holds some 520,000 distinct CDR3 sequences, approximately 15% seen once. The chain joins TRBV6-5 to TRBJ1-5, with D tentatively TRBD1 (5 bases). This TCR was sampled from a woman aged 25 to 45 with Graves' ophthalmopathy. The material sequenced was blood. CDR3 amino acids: CASRLTGSGDSYQPQHF. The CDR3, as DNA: TGTGCCAGCAGGTTAACAGGTTCGGGGGATTCCTATCAGCCCCAGCATTTT.